The 30 T cell receptor beta chains below were found in one sample sequenced in a study of blood T cell repertoires in COVID-19. Clones were sequenced by immunoSEQ multiplex PCR, and TCRdb holds only the in-frame ones, with some missing. The profile covers about 240,000 clones, with approximately 87% appearing a single time and 6.2% taken by the ten largest. The sequencing input was peripheral blood. Every receptor here comes from a man in his fifties or sixties with acute or convalescent COVID-19.

V is TRBV7-2 and J is TRBJ2-5; no reliable D call. The germline V gene has CDR1 SGHTA and CDR2 FQGNSA. The CDR3 loop spans 14 amino acids. The ends were cut back, 5 bases at V and 1 base at J, with 11 bases in the middle. DNA of the CDR3: TGTGCCAGCAGCCGTCGGTGGTCCCAAGAGACCCAGTACTTC. It yields the protein CASSRRWSQETQYF. Complete variable domain (other parts from reference TRBV7-2 and TRBJ2-5): GAGVSQSPSNKVTEKGKDVELRCDPISGHTALYWYRQSLGQGLEFLIYFQGNSAPDKSGLPSDRFSAERTGGSVSTLTIQRTQQEDSAVYLCASSRRWSQETQYFGPGTRLLVL.

The chain joins TRBV27 to TRBJ2-1; D might be TRBD2 (7 bases). Germline V gene sequence: CDR1 MNHEY, CDR2 SMNVEV (reference sequence). This CDR3 is built from 15 residues. V was cut by 6 bases and J by 4 bases, with 16 bases left in between. CDR3 sequence reads: CASRGGTLSYNEQFF. The CDR3 DNA is TGTGCCAGCAGGGGAGGGACACTCAGTTACAATGAGCAGTTCTTC.

The chain is built from TRBV5-1 and TRBJ2-3; D might be TRBD2 (5 bases). With 3 bases removed from V and 0 bases from J, the gap between germline ends came to 8 bases. Germline loops: CDR1 SGHRS, CDR2 YFSETQ. The CDR3 covers 14 residues. The CDR3 DNA reads as TGCGCCAGCAGCTCGGACTTCAGCACAGATACGCAGTATTTT. It codes for CASSSDFSTDTQYF. Together with reference TRBV5-1 and TRBJ2-3, the CDR3 gives the full variable domain: KAGVTQTPRYLIKTRGQQVTLSCSPISGHRSVSWYQQTPGQGLQFLFEYFSETQRNKGNFPGRFSGRQFSNSRSEMNVSTLELGDSALYLCASSSDFSTDTQYFGPGTRLTVL.

The genes are TRBV5-5 and TRBJ2-2; 7 nucleotides match TRBD1. Germline assignment: CDR1 SGHKS and CDR2 YYEKEE (reference sequence). This CDR3 contains 19 residues. V dropped 1 base and J dropped 1; count of bases not matched to a gene: 13. The CDR3 is CASSLTGAKGVGNTGELFF. DNA for the CDR3: TGTGCCAGCAGCTTGACAGGGGCCAAGGGCGTTGGGAACACCGGGGAGCTGTTTTTT. Variable domain in full (rest from reference TRBV5-5 and TRBJ2-2): DAGVTQSPTHLIKTRGQQVTLRCSPISGHKSVSWYQQVLGQGPQFIFQYYEKEERGRGNFPDRFSARQFPNYSSELNVNALLLGDSALYLCASSLTGAKGVGNTGELFFGEGSRLTVL.

The chain uses TRBV9 and TRBJ2-7; 10 nucleotides align to TRBD2. The V gene end was trimmed by 4 bases and the J gene end by 3 bases; junction bases not matched to a gene: 7. The germline V gene encodes CDR1 SGDLS and CDR2 YYNGEE. This CDR3 spans 15 amino acids. The CDR3 sequence is CASSPSLAGDYEQYF. The CDR3 DNA reads TGTGCCAGCAGCCCATCTCTAGCGGGAGACTACGAGCAGTACTTC.

The chain is built from TRBV20-1 and TRBJ1-3; D call uncertain. This CDR3 contains 11 residues. Trimming removed 5 bases from V and 7 bases from J, with 9 bases in between. Germline V gene sequence: CDR1 DFQATT, CDR2 SNEGSKA (reference sequence). The CDR3 here is CSAGGSNTIYF. CDR3 in DNA: TGCAGTGCTGGAGGTAGTAACACCATATATTTT.

The chain carries TRBV7-2 and TRBJ2-3; maybe TRBD2 (5 bases). Germline CDR1 and CDR2: SGHTA and FQGNSA. The CDR3 has 14 amino acids. V shed 4 bases and J shed 0 bases, with 8 bases lying between them. Here the CDR3 DNA reads TGTGCCAGCAGCTCTAGCAGAAGCACAGATACGCAGTATTTT. Amino acids: CASSSSRSTDTQYF.

V and J are TRBV29-1 and TRBJ2-2; 11 bases fit TRBD2. Germline CDR1 SQVTM, CDR2 ANQGSEA. J lost 5 bases, V lost 7 bases, and 6 bases had no gene match. The CDR3 has 14 residues. The CDR3 DNA reads as TGCAGCGGCCGGACTAGCGGGTTGACCGGGGAGCTGTTTTTT. Translating gives CSGRTSGLTGELFF.

This clone was observed once. The chain couples TRBV19 to TRBJ1-2; D remains unclear. V was shortened by 7 bases and J by 6 bases, with 15 bases between the two germline ends. Germline assignment: CDR1 LNHDA and CDR2 SQIVND (reference sequence). This CDR3 contains 13 residues. As DNA, the CDR3 is TGTGCCAGTACCAAAGGCATTGGAGATGGCTACACCTTC. Translating gives CASTKGIGDGYTF.

This chain joins TRBV30 and TRBJ1-2; TRBD1 is a possible D gene (6 bases). The V and J ends lost 4 bases and 1 base respectively, with 16 bases between them. The CDR3 is 15 residues long. CDR1 and CDR2 from the germline V gene are GTSNPN and SVGIG (reference sequence). CDR3: CAWTFGQNINYGYTF. Written as DNA, the CDR3 is TGTGCCTGGACTTTCGGACAGAACATTAACTATGGCTACACCTTC.

The V call is TRBV7-9, the J call TRBJ2-5; D is unclear. Trimming left V 3 bases short and J 2 bases short, with 13 bases between. Germline loops: CDR1 SEHNR, CDR2 FQNEAQ (reference sequence). The CDR3 is 15 residues long. Here the CDR3 reads CASSFSYGDQETQYF. The CDR3 nucleotides are TGTGCCAGCAGCTTTAGCTACGGTGATCAAGAGACCCAGTACTTC.

The J gene is TRBJ2-7, the V gene TRBV5-1; 11 nucleotides agree with TRBD1. The CDR3 sequence is 14 residues long. CDR1 and CDR2 (germline): SGHRS, YFSETQ. Germline trimming cut 5 bases from V and 3 bases from J; bases unmatched to any gene: 4. CDR3 residues: CASSGQGAVYEQYF. In DNA form, the CDR3 reads TGCGCCAGCAGTGGACAGGGGGCTGTCTACGAGCAGTACTTC.

The chain employs TRBV11-2 and TRBJ1-2; D ambiguous. This CDR3 has 13 amino acids. Germline assignment: CDR1 SGHAT and CDR2 FQNNGV. V was cut by 3 bases and J by 1 base, with 6 bases left in between. The CDR3 reads CASSFDINYGYTF. In nucleotides, the CDR3 is TGTGCCAGCAGCTTTGACATTAACTATGGCTACACCTTC.

The DNA of the CDR3 is TGTGCCAGCAGCCCCCAAATAAGGGGTGGCGAAAAACTGTTTTTT. Its translation: CASSPQIRGGEKLFF. The V call is TRBV7-2, the J call TRBJ1-4, with D possibly matching TRBD1 (5 bases). The CDR3 runs to 15 residues. Germline-derived CDR1 and CDR2 are SGHTA and FQGNSA. V was cut by 5 bases and J by 8 bases, with 18 bases left in between.

The gene calls are TRBV19 and TRBJ1-5, with 7 nucleotides matching TRBD1. This CDR3 region has 16 residues. V shed 7 bases and J 0 bases; nucleotides not matched to a gene: 9. Germline CDR1 reads LNHDA; CDR2 reads SQIVND (reference sequence). CDR3 amino acids: CASNRGTAFSNQPQHF. Written as DNA, the CDR3 is TGTGCCAGTAATCGGGGGACAGCATTTAGCAATCAGCCCCAGCATTTT.

The V gene is TRBV5-4, the J gene TRBJ1-4; maybe TRBD1 (6 bases). CDR3 length equals 15 residues. The germline V gene has CDR1 SGHNT and CDR2 YYREEE (reference sequence). Trimming pared 3 bases from V and 9 bases from J, leaving 18 bases between. In DNA, the CDR3 is TGTGCCAGCAGCTGGGGGGGCGGGACCGACAAAAAACTGTTTTTT. Amino acid sequence: CASSWGGGTDKKLFF.

This clone showed up just a few times. The rearrangement joins TRBV7-2 to TRBJ2-7; 8 bases align to TRBD2. The junction had 14 bases not matched to a gene; V was cut back by 7 bases and J by 6 bases. CDR3 length: 15 amino acids. Germline V gives CDR1 SGHTA, CDR2 FQGNSA. The CDR3 spells CASTLRAGAGSEQYF. The CDR3 nucleotides read TGTGCCAGCACCCTAAGAGCGGGAGCGGGCAGCGAGCAGTACTTC. The full variable domain, rest sourced from reference TRBV7-2 and TRBJ2-7, is GAGVSQSPSNKVTEKGKDVELRCDPISGHTALYWYRQSLGQGLEFLIYFQGNSAPDKSGLPSDRFSAERTGGSVSTLTIQRTQQEDSAVYLCASTLRAGAGSEQYFGPGTRLTVT.

The chain combines TRBV9 with TRBJ2-5; a weak D match, TRBD2 (6 bases). From germline, CDR1 is SGDLS and CDR2 YYNGEE. The germline V and J ends were trimmed by 0 bases and 2 bases, with 11 bases remaining between them. This CDR3 spans 15 amino acids. CDR3 loop: CASSVGAGRQETQYF. The CDR3 DNA is TGTGCCAGCAGCGTAGGGGCGGGGCGACAAGAGACCCAGTACTTC.

This clone was counted between two and nine times. The V call is TRBV5-1, the J call TRBJ2-7, with 9 bases fitting TRBD1. Per germline, CDR1 SGHRS and CDR2 YFSETQ. V lost 4 bases, J lost 2 bases, and 7 bases stayed unmatched. This CDR3 is 15 amino acids long. CDR3 coding DNA: TGCGCCAGCAGCGAGTGGACAGGGGATACCTACGAGCAGTACTTC. Its protein is CASSEWTGDTYEQYF.

The chain combines TRBV10-3 with TRBJ2-7; 9 bases are a match to TRBD1. Germline V CDR1 and CDR2: ENHRY, SYGVKD. After removal of 4 bases from V and 3 bases from J, the junction contained 10 bases not matched to a gene. This CDR3 spans 16 amino acids. The CDR3 sequence: CAISGGGGQGDYEQYF. CDR3 sequence (DNA): TGTGCCATCAGTGGTGGGGGGGGACAGGGTGACTACGAGCAGTACTTC.

The chain joins TRBV6-2 or TRBV6-3 to TRBJ2-7; D may be TRBD2 (6 bases). Germline lookup yields CDR1 MNHEY and CDR2 SVGEGT. V shed 2 bases and J shed 2 bases, with 16 bases lying between them. This CDR3 region has 16 residues. The chain's CDR3 is CASSYRGALGAYEQYF. DNA for the CDR3: TGTGCCAGCAGTTACCGCGGGGCCCTAGGAGCCTACGAGCAGTACTTC.

J is TRBJ2-6 and V is TRBV28; tentative D call: TRBD1 (6 bases). The CDR3 consists of 19 residues. V lost 5 bases to trimming and J lost 0 bases, with 20 bases between them. Germline assignment: CDR1 MDHEN and CDR2 SYDVKM. The CDR3 sequence: CASSRLRDTVLSGANVLTF. The CDR3 DNA follows: TGTGCCAGCAGTCGTTTACGGGACACCGTTCTCTCTGGGGCCAACGTCCTGACTTTC.

The count of this clone is one. Written as DNA, the CDR3 is TGTGCCAGCAGACAAGGACTAGCGGGGGTGGATACGCAGTATTTT. Protein sequence: CASRQGLAGVDTQYF. J is TRBJ2-3 and V is TRBV7-8; TRBD2 aligns across 13 bases. In germline, CDR1 is SGHVS, CDR2 FQNEAQ. The CDR3 runs 15 residues. With 6 bases clipped from V and 6 bases from J, the junction kept 6 bases outside the gene matches. Together with reference TRBV7-8 and TRBJ2-3, the CDR3 gives the full variable domain: GAGVSQSPRYKVAKRGQDVALRCDPISGHVSLFWYQQALGQGPEFLTYFQNEAQLDKSGLPSDRFFAERPEGSVSTLKIQRTQQEDSAVYLCASRQGLAGVDTQYFGPGTRLTVL.

This clone appeared a few times. The rearrangement uses TRBV5-6 and TRBJ2-7; 14 bases match TRBD2. Germline lookup yields CDR1 SGHDT and CDR2 YYEEEE. CDR3 size: 18 residues. The J segment lost 2 bases and the V segment lost 0 bases, leaving 7 bases of the junction unmatched. The CDR3: CASSLGTGTSGSTYEQYF. DNA of the CDR3: TGTGCCAGCAGCTTGGGGACTGGGACTAGCGGGAGCACCTACGAGCAGTACTTC.

Comment on this clone: In the same sample, other DNA sequences code for this CDR3. This rearrangement joins TRBV29-1 to TRBJ1-1, with TRBD1 matching 8 bases. V gave up 6 bases and J gave up 1 base; unmatched junction bases: 1. Germline V gene sequence: CDR1 SQVTM, CDR2 ANQGSEA. This CDR3 is built from 12 residues. The CDR3 DNA reads as TGCAGCGTCGGACAGGGGAACACTGAAGCTTTCTTT. This codes for CSVGQGNTEAFF.

V and J are TRBV5-5 and TRBJ2-1; D remains ambiguous. The CDR3 is made up of 16 amino acids. The V gene's germline CDR1 is SGHKS and CDR2 YYEKEE (reference sequence). V shed 3 bases and J shed 0 bases, with 13 bases lying between them. The CDR3 DNA follows: TGTGCCAGCAGCTCCAACCCTACGAGCTCCTACAATGAGCAGTTCTTC. It specifies CASSSNPTSSYNEQFF.

This clone was observed a few times. The chain couples TRBV5-4 to TRBJ2-1, with 9 bases lining up with TRBD2. The junction had 21 bases not matched to a gene; V was cut back by 3 bases and J by 8 bases. The germline V gene encodes CDR1 SGHNT and CDR2 YYREEE (reference sequence). The CDR3 spans 19 residues. The CDR3 region is CASSSNLRTSVFRIDEQFF. The CDR3 DNA is TGTGCCAGCAGCTCGAATTTAAGGACTAGCGTCTTTCGTATTGATGAGCAGTTCTTC.

The chain employs TRBV5-1 and TRBJ1-2; TRBD1 matches at 7 bases. The CDR3 consists of 14 residues. Germline CDR1 and CDR2: SGHRS and YFSETQ. J was trimmed by 8 bases and V by 2 bases; bases with no gene match: 9. In DNA form, the CDR3 reads TGCGCCAGCAGCTTAGAGACAGGGAGCCGAGGCTACACCTTC. Amino acid sequence: CASSLETGSRGYTF.

This clone was observed a single time. The rearrangement links TRBV5-4 to TRBJ2-7; D is perhaps TRBD1 (5 bases). CDR3 length: 13 amino acids. V was shortened by 1 base and J by 0 bases, with 5 bases between the two germline ends. The germline V gene has CDR1 SGHNT and CDR2 YYREEE (reference sequence). DNA for the CDR3: TGTGCCAGCAGCTTGAGGGGCTCCTACGAGCAGTACTTC. Amino acids: CASSLRGSYEQYF. Complete variable domain (other parts from reference TRBV5-4 and TRBJ2-7): ETGVTQSPTHLIKTRGQQVTLRCSSQSGHNTVSWYQQALGQGPQFIFQYYREEENGRGNFPPRFSGLQFPNYSSELNVNALELDDSALYLCASSLRGSYEQYFGPGTRLTVT.

V and J are TRBV28 and TRBJ1-1; 9 nucleotides line up with TRBD1. The V segment lost 6 bases and the J segment 1 base; nucleotides outside the gene matches: 6. The CDR3 has 15 residues. Germline loops: CDR1 MDHEN, CDR2 SYDVKM. The DNA of the CDR3 is TGTGCCAGCAGCCCTCGGGACAGGGCGAACACTGAAGCTTTCTTT. It yields the protein CASSPRDRANTEAFF.